The entry below describes one T cell receptor beta chain. What it binds is unknown. This sample was taken from a study of cytomegalovirus exposure and HLA in healthy donors. General observations from the study: What TCR beta sequences reportedly achieved was accurate prediction of HLA-A and HLA-B alleles in most subjects. Immune exposure information available was restricted to CMV serostatus.

The CDR3 runs 16 residues. The PCR employed 60 Vbeta primers together with 13 Jbeta primers. This table comes from immunoSEQ multiplex PCR, and its TCRdb copy is limited to in-frame clones, with some not included. The data hold 200,000 or so clones, with more than 70% observed a single time. The sequenced sample was PBMCs. This TCR was recovered from a boy between 10 and 17 years old in good health and CMV-seronegative. The V call is TRBV21-1, the J call TRBJ2-1; the D call TRBD1 from the table was never checked on the DNA. TRBV21-1 is annotated as a pseudogene. The CDR3 DNA reads TGTGCCAGTTGGGAGGGACAGGATAGCTCCTACAATGAGCAGTTCTTC. Amino acids: CASWEGQDSSYNEQFF.